Below, 8 T cell receptor beta chains from the same sample are listed, as sequenced in a study of T-cell memory formation after mild COVID-19. TCRdb recomputed calls from the 5' RACE reads with MiXCR, one row per CDR3 protein. The sample lists almost 550,000 distinct CDR3 sequences, just over 20% occurring once. The material sequenced was PBMCs or a T cell subset sorted from them (not recorded which). Receptors originate from an adult woman who had mild COVID-19 (a few samples of this study predate the infection). Cell type and time point are not known.

The V call is TRBV20-1, the J call TRBJ2-4; perhaps TRBD2 as D (6 bases). V dropped 4 bases and J dropped 2 bases, with 9 bases sitting between them. CDR1 and CDR2 (germline): DFQATT, SNEGSKA (reference sequence). This CDR3 has 13 amino acids. The CDR3 protein is CSATRDSKNIQYF. The CDR3 region has the DNA TGCAGTGCTACTAGGGACTCCAAAAACATTCAGTACTTC.

V usage is TRBV5-1 and J usage is TRBJ1-1; a possible D gene is TRBD1 (5 bases). Germline V gene lookup returns CDR1 SGHRS and CDR2 YFSETQ. CDR3 size: 15 residues. Trimming shortened V by 0 bases and J by 3 bases, and 12 bases separated the two germline ends. CDR3 DNA sequence: TGCGCCAGCAGCTTGGCCCCCCGACAGTACACTGAAGCTTTCTTT. Translation gives CASSLAPRQYTEAFF.

This clonotype was seen more than once but under ten times. CDR3 amino acids: CASSQVGPNEQLLNEKLFF. DNA of the CDR3: TGCGCCAGCAGCCAAGTAGGGCCAAATGAGCAGCTCCTAAATGAAAAACTGTTTTTT. V usage is TRBV4-1 and J usage is TRBJ1-4; D call uncertain. Trimming left V 1 base short and J 5 bases short, with 23 bases between. The CDR3 loop spans 19 amino acids. CDR1 is MGHRA and CDR2 is YSYEKL in the germline V gene.

This clonotype was seen more than once but under ten times. This sequence joins TRBV7-8 and TRBJ1-5, with 8 positions matching TRBD1. J was trimmed by 9 bases and V by 5 bases; bases with no gene match: 9. CDR3 size: 14 residues. Germline V CDR1 and CDR2: SGHVS, FQNEAQ. The CDR3 protein is CASSQVQGGRPQHF. The CDR3 DNA reads as TGTGCCAGCAGCCAAGTACAGGGGGGTAGGCCCCAGCATTTT. Drawing the rest from reference TRBV7-8 and TRBJ1-5, the complete variable domain is GAGVSQSPRYKVAKRGQDVALRCDPISGHVSLFWYQQALGQGPEFLTYFQNEAQLDKSGLPSDRFFAERPEGSVSTLKIQRTQQEDSAVYLCASSQVQGGRPQHFGDGTRLSIL.

CDR3 sequence reads: CASSQDAGANTEAFF. The CDR3 nucleotides read TGCGCCAGCAGCCAAGATGCAGGGGCGAACACTGAAGCTTTCTTT. The chain recombines TRBV4-3 with TRBJ1-1; a weak D match, TRBD1 (6 bases). Germline CDR1 LGHNA, CDR2 YSLEER. V lost 0 bases and J lost 1, with 9 bases in between. The CDR3 runs 15 residues.

This chain links TRBV12-3 or TRBV12-4 with TRBJ2-3, with D uncertain. This CDR3 is built from 13 residues. Between the trimmed V and J ends, which lost 3 bases and 4 bases, there was a span of 8 bases. CDR3 sequence reads: CASSLVVADTQYF. Written as DNA, the CDR3 is TGTGCCAGCAGTTTGGTGGTGGCAGATACGCAGTATTTT.

The rearrangement joins TRBV7-6 to TRBJ2-3; TRBD1 matches at 8 bases. The CDR3 loop spans 15 amino acids. Per germline, CDR1 SGHVS and CDR2 FNYEAQ. Trimming removed 4 bases from V and 4 bases from J; junction bases left unmatched: 7. CDR3 loop: CASSSQGVWSDTQYF. The CDR3 coding sequence is TGTGCCAGCAGCTCACAGGGGGTCTGGTCAGATACGCAGTATTTT.

This clonotype was picked up a small number of times. This chain connects TRBV12-3 or TRBV12-4 to TRBJ2-1; the D gene is possibly TRBD2 (7 bases). With 5 bases removed from V and 6 bases from J, the gap between germline ends came to 20 bases. CDR3 size: 16 residues. CDR3 sequence reads: CASSPMGRGFANEQFF. The CDR3 DNA reads TGTGCCAGCAGTCCGATGGGGAGGGGGTTCGCCAATGAGCAGTTCTTC.